The rows below give T cell receptor beta chains drawn from one sample of a study of persistence of HIV-infected CD4 T cells. This table comes from immunoSEQ multiplex PCR, and its TCRdb copy is limited to in-frame clones, with some not included. The profile covers 30,000 or so clones, with 82% appearing a single time and roughly 18% taken by the ten largest. These receptors are not linked to any known antigen. The material was CD4+ T cells sorted from PBMCs after approximately 19-hour stimulation, obtained from a patient who received antiretroviral therapy. Every receptor here comes from an adult woman with HIV who was CMV-seropositive. Each CDR3 is given with its conserved first and last residue. A D gene is named only where the DNA matches it firmly. The size field is filled for only some rows; it gives once, few, many or a size class.

j_call	v_call	clone_size	d_call	cdr3_nt	cdr3_aa
TRBJ2-3	TRBV30	-	TRBD2	TGTGCCTGGAGTGTTAGCTTCGGGGGGGCGGATACGCAGTATTTT	CAWSVSFGGADTQYF
TRBJ1-4	TRBV5-1	-	-	TGCGCCAGCGCGGGGGGTTTTGGGGAAAAACTGTTTTTT	CASAGGFGEKLFF
TRBJ1-1	TRBV19	-	TRBD1	TGTGCCAGTCGGCCGGGACAGGGGACGAACACTGAAGCTTTCTTT	CASRPGQGTNTEAFF
TRBJ2-6	TRBV11-3	-	TRBD2	TGTGCCAGCAGCTTAGGGACTAGCTCTGGGGCCAACGTCCTGACTTTC	CASSLGTSSGANVLTF
TRBJ2-3	TRBV18	-	TRBD1	TGTGCCAGCTCACCACCGACAGGGACCGGCACAGATACGCAGTATTTT	CASSPPTGTGTDTQYF
TRBJ1-6	TRBV9	-	-	TGTGCCAGCAGCGTCCTACAGGGAGCGGAATCACCCCTCCACTTT	CASSVLQGAESPLHF
TRBJ1-1	TRBV6-5	medium-sized	-	TGTGCCAGCAGTTACAGGCTTCCTAGGGACACTGAAGCTTTCTTT	CASSYRLPRDTEAFF
TRBJ1-1	TRBV5-1	-	-	TGCGCCAGCAGCTTACGGATGAACACTGAAGCTTTCTTT	CASSLRMNTEAFF
TRBJ2-5	TRBV7-7	-	TRBD1	TGTGCCAGCAGCCCCCGGACAGGGTCTTACGAGACCCAGTACTTC	CASSPRTGSYETQYF
TRBJ1-2	TRBV27	once	-	TGTGCCAGCAGTTTAGGCAGGATGGGCTATGGCTACACCTTC	CASSLGRMGYGYTF
TRBJ2-2	TRBV9	-	TRBD2	TGTGCCAGCAGCCTCGGGAGGGTGGGGGCCGGGGAGCTGTTTTTT	CASSLGRVGAGELFF
TRBJ2-2	TRBV28	-	-	TGTGCCAGCAGTCTGGGGGGAGACGGGGAGCTGTTTTTT	CASSLGGDGELFF
TRBJ2-1	TRBV5-1	-	TRBD2	TGCGCCAGCAGCATGACTAGCGGGAGAAATGAGCAGTTCTTC	CASSMTSGRNEQFF
TRBJ2-1	TRBV9	-	TRBD1	TGTGCCAGCAGCCTCCGACAGGGCGGATACAATGAGCAGTTCTTC	CASSLRQGGYNEQFF
TRBJ2-3	TRBV5-1	-	-	TGCGCCAGCAGCTTGGGGCGGTTCACAGATACGCAGTATTTT	CASSLGRFTDTQYF
TRBJ2-5	TRBV7-3	-	TRBD2	TGTGCCAGCAGCACCACCGGGACTAGCGGAGAGACCCAGTACTTC	CASSTTGTSGETQYF
TRBJ1-1	TRBV29-1	medium-sized	-	TGCAGCGTGCTCCGTTCAGGGGCTGAAGCTTTCTTT	CSVLRSGAEAFF
TRBJ2-7	TRBV18	-	-	TGTGCCAGCTCACCAGGGTCAGGGTCCTACGAGCAGTACTTC	CASSPGSGSYEQYF